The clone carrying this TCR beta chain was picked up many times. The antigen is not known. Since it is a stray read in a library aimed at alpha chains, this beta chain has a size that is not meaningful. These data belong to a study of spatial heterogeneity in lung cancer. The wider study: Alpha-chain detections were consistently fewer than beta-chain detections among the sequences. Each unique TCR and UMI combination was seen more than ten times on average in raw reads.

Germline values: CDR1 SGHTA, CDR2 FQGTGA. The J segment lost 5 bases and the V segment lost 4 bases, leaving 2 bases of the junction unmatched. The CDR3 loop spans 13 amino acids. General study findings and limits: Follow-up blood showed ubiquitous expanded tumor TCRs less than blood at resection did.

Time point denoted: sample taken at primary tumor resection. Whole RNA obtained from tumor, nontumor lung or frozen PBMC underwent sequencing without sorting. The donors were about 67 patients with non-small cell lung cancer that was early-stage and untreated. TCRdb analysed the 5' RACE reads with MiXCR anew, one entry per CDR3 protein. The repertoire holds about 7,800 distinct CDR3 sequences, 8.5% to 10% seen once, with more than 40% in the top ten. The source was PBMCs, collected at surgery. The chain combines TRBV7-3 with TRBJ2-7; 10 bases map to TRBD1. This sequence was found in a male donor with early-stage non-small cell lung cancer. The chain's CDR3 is CASSSGTGDEQYF. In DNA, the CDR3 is TGTGCCAGCAGCTCTGGGACAGGGGACGAGCAGTACTTC. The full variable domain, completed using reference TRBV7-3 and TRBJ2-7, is GAGVSQTPSNKVTEKGKYVELRCDPISGHTALYWYRQSLGQGPEFLIYFQGTGAADDSGLPNDRFFAVRPEGSVSTLKIQRTERGDSAVYLCASSSGTGDEQYFGPGTRLTVT.